The present T cell receptor (beta chain) was sequenced within a study of Ad26.COV2.S vaccination and SARS-CoV-2 variants. Treatment defined: some 20 received Ad26.COV2.S at low or high dose, single or two shots; 5 received placebo; per-sample allocation not given. Sampling was done on day 63 after the first vaccine or placebo injection. This CDR3 contains 15 residues. The germline CDR1 and CDR2 sequences are SGDLS and YYNGEE. Trimming pared 2 bases from V and 0 bases from J, leaving 11 bases between. The data were produced by immunoSEQ multiplex PCR, yet TCRdb's version contains in-frame clones alone and is incomplete. The sample contains 510,000 or so clones, around 90% of which appear only once.

The chain has TRBV9 and TRBJ1-1; D perhaps matches TRBD1 (5 bases). The specimen was peripheral blood, collected in a trial of Ad26.COV2.S vaccine versus placebo. This clonotype was obtained from a person aged 18-60 years who received the Ad26.COV2.S COVID-19 vaccine or a placebo. CDR3 residues: CASSVAGQMNTEAFF. The CDR3 bases are TGTGCCAGCAGCGTCGCGGGGCAGATGAACACTGAAGCTTTCTTT.